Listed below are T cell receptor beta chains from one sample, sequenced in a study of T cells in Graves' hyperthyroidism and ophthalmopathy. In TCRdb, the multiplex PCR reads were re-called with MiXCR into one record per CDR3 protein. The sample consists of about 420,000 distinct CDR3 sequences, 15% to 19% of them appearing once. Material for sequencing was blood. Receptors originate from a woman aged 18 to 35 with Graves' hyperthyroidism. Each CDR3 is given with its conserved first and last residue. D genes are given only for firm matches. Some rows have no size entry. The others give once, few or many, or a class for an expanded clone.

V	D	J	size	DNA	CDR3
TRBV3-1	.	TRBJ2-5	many	TGTGCCAGCAGCCAAGGGGGCAAGGCAGGAGGAGAGACCCAGTACTTC	CASSQGGKAGGETQYF
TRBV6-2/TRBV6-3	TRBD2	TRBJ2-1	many	TGTGCCAGCAGTAAATCTGCCGGACTAGCGGGAGGACGTGAGCAGTTCTTC	CASSKSAGLAGGREQFF
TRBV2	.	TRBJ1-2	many	TGTGCCAGCAGTGAACCCCGGGGCCTTAACTATGGCTACACCTTC	CASSEPRGLNYGYTF
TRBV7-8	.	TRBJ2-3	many	TGTGCCAGCAGCTCTTACCAGGGTTTTGGTACGCAGTATTTT	CASSSYQGFGTQYF
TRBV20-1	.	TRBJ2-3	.	TGCAGTGCGACCTCCATGACAGGAAGCACAGATACGCAGTATTTT	CSATSMTGSTDTQYF
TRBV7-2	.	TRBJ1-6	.	TGTGCCAGCAGCTTAGTCACCGATTCACCCCTCCACTTT	CASSLVTDSPLHF
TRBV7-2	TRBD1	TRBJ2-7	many	TGTGCCAGCTGCGTACAGGGGGCGTACGAGCAGTACTTC	CASCVQGAYEQYF
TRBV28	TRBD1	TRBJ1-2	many	TGTGCCAGCAGTGGACAGGGGAGGAGCGGCTACACCTTC	CASSGQGRSGYTF
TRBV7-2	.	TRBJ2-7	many	TGTGCCAGCAGCTTAGCGCTAGGGGTCGAGCAGTACTTC	CASSLALGVEQYF
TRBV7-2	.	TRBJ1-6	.	TGTGCCAGCAGCTTCCTTTGGTCAGGGCTAAGCAGTTCACCCCTCCACTTT	CASSFLWSGLSSSPLHF
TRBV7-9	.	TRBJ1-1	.	TGTGCCAGCAGCTTACTTTGGGGGAACACTGAAGCTTTCTTT	CASSLLWGNTEAFF
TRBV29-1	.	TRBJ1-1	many	TGCAGCGTTGAGCGTCGGTTAATGAACACTGAAGCTTTCTTT	CSVERRLMNTEAFF